Following are 29 T cell receptor beta chains from one sample sequenced in a study of blood T cell repertoires in COVID-19. Sequencing used immunoSEQ multiplex PCR; TCRdb keeps in-frame clones, though not all of them. The sample has some 87,000 clones; around 82% are singletons. The sequenced sample was peripheral blood. The receptor source for this set is a man aged 80 or over with active or convalescent COVID-19.

This chain uses TRBV28 with TRBJ1-2; 9 bases line up with TRBD1. The CDR3 is 16 amino acids. From germline, CDR1 is MDHEN and CDR2 SYDVKM. Unmatched junction bases numbered 13, after V lost 3 bases and J lost 8 bases. The CDR3 DNA sequence: TGTGCCAGCAGTTTGTGGGACAGGGTAACGTTACGGGGCTACACCTTC. It encodes CASSLWDRVTLRGYTF.

This chain uses TRBV6-5 with TRBJ2-1; 9 nucleotides line up with TRBD2. The germline V gene has CDR1 MNHEY and CDR2 SVGAGI. V was pared by 2 bases and J by 4 bases, with 6 bases of the junction left unmatched. The CDR3 runs 16 residues. CDR3 nucleotide sequence: TGTGCCAGCAGTTACATGTCTAGCGGGATGTACAATGAGCAGTTCTTC. It specifies CASSYMSSGMYNEQFF.

The chain carries TRBV20-1 and TRBJ1-5, with D uncertain. Trimming took 3 bases from V and 0 from J, leaving 18 bases between them. Germline CDR1 is DFQATT and CDR2 is SNEGSKA (reference sequence). This CDR3 has 17 amino acids. DNA of the CDR3: TGCAGTGCTAGTAGTCCGGGAAGAATTTATAGCAATCAGCCCCAGCATTTT. Its protein product is CSASSPGRIYSNQPQHF.

This clone was detected a few times. The chain combines TRBV9 with TRBJ1-3; no clear D. The CDR3 contains 16 residues. Trimming cost V 1 base and J 5 bases, with 16 bases left between them. CDR1 SGDLS and CDR2 YYNGEE come from the germline V gene. The CDR3 loop is CASSVTRGEGRNTIYF. CDR3 sequence (DNA): TGTGCCAGCAGCGTAACCCGTGGGGAGGGTAGAAACACCATATATTTT.

DNA of the CDR3: TGCGCCAGCAGCCCCCAGCGAGGGTTCCAGTACGAGCAGTACTTC. Its translation: CASSPQRGFQYEQYF. The chain links TRBV4-1 to TRBJ2-7, with D possibly TRBD2 on 5 matching bases. This CDR3 comprises 15 residues. Germline CDR1 reads MGHRA; CDR2 reads YSYEKL. V was pared by 4 bases and J by 4 bases, with 17 bases between.

The rearrangement uses TRBV2 and TRBJ1-1; D not certain. Germline CDR1 is SNHLY and CDR2 is FYNNEI. V was trimmed by 4 bases and J by 3 bases, leaving 12 bases between them. The CDR3 is 14 amino acids. In DNA, the CDR3 is TGTGCCAGCAGTGTACGAGGTGTTGACACTGAAGCTTTCTTT. Residues: CASSVRGVDTEAFF.

This clone was seen once. The chain has TRBV10-3 and TRBJ1-6; D is unclear. The CDR3 sequence is 13 residues long. Germline loops: CDR1 ENHRY, CDR2 SYGVKD. V lost 0 bases and J lost 8, with 5 bases in between. CDR3 region: CAISESSYSPLHF. The DNA of the CDR3 is TGTGCCATCAGTGAGTCTTCATATTCACCCCTCCACTTT.

This chain links TRBV5-1 with TRBJ1-1; 9 nucleotides match TRBD1. The CDR3 extends over 14 amino acids. Germline-derived CDR1 and CDR2 are SGHRS and YFSETQ. The V and J ends lost 3 bases and 7 bases, in that order; junction bases with no gene match: 7. The CDR3 here is CASSWTLGQGEAFF. CDR3 coding DNA: TGCGCCAGCAGCTGGACCCTGGGACAGGGTGAAGCTTTCTTT.

The V call is TRBV5-4, the J call TRBJ2-7, with 8 positions matching TRBD1. CDR1 and CDR2 (germline): SGHNT, YYREEE (reference sequence). CDR3 length: 17 residues. With V trimmed by 2 bases and J by 4 bases, 14 bases remained unmatched. The DNA of the CDR3 is TGTGCCAGCAGCTTCAGTAGGCGGCAGGGGGCCTTTTACGAGCAGTACTTC. This translates into CASSFSRRQGAFYEQYF.

This clone was observed once. V and J are TRBV5-6 and TRBJ2-1, with TRBD2 matching over 12 bases. Unmatched junction bases numbered 11, after V lost 4 bases and J lost 0 bases. In germline, CDR1 is SGHDT, CDR2 YYEEEE. The CDR3 runs to 19 residues. CDR3: CASSTPGLAGRSSYNEQFF. The DNA for the CDR3 is TGTGCCAGCAGCACACCGGGACTAGCGGGCCGGAGCTCCTACAATGAGCAGTTCTTC. The variable domain in full, completed from reference TRBV5-6 and TRBJ2-1, reads DAGVTQSPTHLIKTRGQQVTLRCSPKSGHDTVSWYQQALGQGPQFIFQYYEEEERQRGNFPDRFSGHQFPNYSSELNVNALLLGDSALYLCASSTPGLAGRSSYNEQFFGPGTRLTVL.

This chain connects TRBV4-1 to TRBJ2-1, with 7 positions matching TRBD2. With 2 bases clipped from V and 8 bases from J, the junction kept 9 bases outside the gene matches. The germline gives CDR1 MGHRA, CDR2 YSYEKL. CDR3 length: 15 amino acids. The CDR3 DNA sequence: TGCGCCAGCAGCCAACCAAGGACTAGTAGGGATGAGCAGTTCTTC. Its translation is CASSQPRTSRDEQFF.

The rearrangement links TRBV18 to TRBJ2-3, with D perhaps matching TRBD2 (7 bases). With 2 bases removed from V and 8 bases from J, the gap between germline ends came to 17 bases. CDR1 and CDR2 from the germline V gene are KGHSH and LQKENI. The CDR3 length is 15 residues. The CDR3 DNA follows: TGTGCCAGCTCACCAGGTGGCGGGGGCAGGGTTACGCAGTATTTT. This codes for CASSPGGGGRVTQYF.

The V gene is TRBV27, the J gene TRBJ2-7; 9 bases align to TRBD2. Germline V lookup: CDR1 MNHEY, CDR2 SMNVEV (reference sequence). The CDR3 extends over 15 amino acids. V lost 3 bases to trimming and J lost 6 bases; unmatched junction nucleotides: 9. CDR3 nucleotides: TGTGCCAGCAGTTTTAGCGGGAGCCTATCCAGCGAGCAGTACTTC. This sequence encodes CASSFSGSLSSEQYF.

A single count supports this clone. The chain's CDR3 is CASSLSGGALADTQYF. The CDR3, as DNA: TGCGCCAGCAGCCTTAGCGGGGGGGCCCTAGCAGATACGCAGTATTTT. The chain combines TRBV4-1 with TRBJ2-3; TRBD2 aligns across 11 bases. From germline, CDR1 is MGHRA and CDR2 YSYEKL. The CDR3 is 16 residues long. Trimming cost V 4 bases and J 4 bases; bases outside gene matches: 7.

J is TRBJ2-3 and V is TRBV30; 9 bases agree with TRBD2. Germline lookup yields CDR1 GTSNPN and CDR2 SVGIG (reference sequence). The length of the CDR3 is 17 residues. The junction had 11 bases not matched to a gene; V was cut back by 3 bases and J by 1 base. The CDR3 is CAWRATSGSRGTDTQYF. CDR3 DNA sequence: TGTGCCTGGAGGGCTACTAGCGGGTCACGGGGCACAGATACGCAGTATTTT.

The rearrangement joins TRBV5-1 to TRBJ2-5, with TRBD1 identical over 8 bases. V shed 1 base, J shed 1 base, and the junction held 3 bases outside the gene matches. The length of the CDR3 is 15 residues. The germline V gene has CDR1 SGHRS and CDR2 YFSETQ. CDR3 bases: TGCGCCAGCAGCTTGCAGGGGGCCTCCCAAGAGACCCAGTACTTC. Translating it yields CASSLQGASQETQYF.

This chain connects TRBV29-1 to TRBJ2-7, with 7 bases aligning to TRBD1. This CDR3 is built from 13 residues. The germline V gene has CDR1 SQVTM and CDR2 ANQGSEA. V shed 7 bases and J 2 bases; nucleotides not matched to a gene: 8. The CDR3 sequence: CSARQGITYEQYF. The CDR3 DNA follows: TGCAGCGCACGACAGGGAATTACCTACGAGCAGTACTTC.

The chain couples TRBV12-2 to TRBJ1-2; TRBD1, as called in the table, went unchecked against the DNA. TRBV12-2 is a pseudogene segment. The CDR3 length is 16 residues. In nucleotides, the CDR3 is TGTGCAAGTCGCTTACCGGGGACAGGGGGGAGATATGGCTACACCTTC. Translating it yields CASRLPGTGGRYGYTF.

CDR3 in DNA: TGTGCCAGCAGCTTAGACCCCGGGACTAGCGGAAACAATGAGCAGTTCTTC. Protein sequence: CASSLDPGTSGNNEQFF. The V gene is TRBV11-2, the J gene TRBJ2-1, with 11 bases aligning to TRBD2. Germline V gene lookup returns CDR1 SGHAT and CDR2 FQNNGV. This CDR3 is 17 amino acids long. Losses at the gene ends were 0 bases for V and 5 bases for J; bases not matched to a gene: 6.

This chain uses TRBV6-2 or TRBV6-3 with TRBJ2-1; 13 nucleotides align to TRBD2. This CDR3 has 16 residues. Germline V gene data show CDR1 as MNHEY and CDR2 as SVGEGT. V was clipped by 4 bases and J by 7 bases; unmatched bases: 7. The CDR3 reads CASSLLAGGALNEQFF. The CDR3 region has the DNA TGTGCCAGCAGTTTACTAGCGGGAGGGGCGTTAAATGAGCAGTTCTTC.

This chain links TRBV27 with TRBJ1-1, with D perhaps TRBD1 (6 bases). CDR3 size: 15 residues. Trimming took off 6 bases at V and 6 bases at J, with 20 bases between the two ends. Germline CDR1 reads MNHEY; CDR2 reads SMNVEV (reference sequence). The CDR3 sequence: CASSPWAGVVAEAFF. CDR3 sequence (DNA): TGTGCCAGCAGCCCTTGGGCAGGGGTGGTTGCTGAAGCTTTCTTT.

The rearrangement joins TRBV4-1 to TRBJ1-6; D is undetermined. V lost 4 bases and J 7 bases, leaving 14 bases between the germline ends. This CDR3 comprises 15 residues. Germline V gives CDR1 MGHRA, CDR2 YSYEKL. CDR3 in DNA: TGCGCCAGCAGCCTCTACTATGACCCGAATTCACCCCTCCACTTT. Translated, it gives CASSLYYDPNSPLHF.

The chain has TRBV7-9 and TRBJ2-1; 7 bases are shared with TRBD2. J lost 2 bases, V lost 4 bases, and 5 bases had no gene match. Germline CDR1 and CDR2: SEHNR and FQNEAQ (reference sequence). The CDR3 has 15 amino acids. CDR3 protein: CASSSRGFAYNEQFF. The DNA of the CDR3 is TGTGCCAGCAGCTCGCGGGGGTTCGCCTACAATGAGCAGTTCTTC.

The chain joins TRBV30 to TRBJ1-5; D is unclear. Per the germline V gene, CDR1 is GTSNPN and CDR2 is SVGIG (reference sequence). This CDR3 contains 13 residues. V dropped 3 bases and J dropped 2 bases, with 8 bases sitting between them. The CDR3 DNA reads TGTGCCTGGAGCGGGAAAGGCAATCAGCCCCAGCATTTT. Protein product: CAWSGKGNQPQHF. The entire variable domain, with the rest obtained from reference TRBV30 and TRBJ1-5, is as follows: SQTIHQWPATLVQPVGSPLSLECTVEGTSNPNLYWYRQAAGRGLQLLFYSVGIGQISSEVPQNLSASRPQDRQFILSSKKLLLSDSGFYLCAWSGKGNQPQHFGDGTRLSIL.

This clone came up many times. The rearrangement links TRBV2 to TRBJ1-5; D gene uncertain. Germline values: CDR1 SNHLY, CDR2 FYNNEI. The CDR3 loop spans 13 amino acids. V was pared by 6 bases and J by 4 bases, with 10 bases between. CDR3 loop: CASSRGRNQPQHF. CDR3 coding DNA: TGTGCCAGCAGCCGTGGGAGAAATCAGCCCCAGCATTTT.

This CDR3 reads CASSFDRVGDTQYF. The DNA of the CDR3 is TGTGCCAGCAGCTTCGACAGGGTCGGAGATACGCAGTATTTT. The chain combines TRBV11-2 with TRBJ2-3; 7 bases map to TRBD1. The CDR3 sequence is 14 residues long. Germline CDR1 reads SGHAT; CDR2 reads FQNNGV. The V gene end was trimmed by 3 bases and the J gene end by 5 bases; junction bases not matched to a gene: 5.

The V call is TRBV3-1 (or the pseudogene TRBV3-2), the J call TRBJ1-4; 7 nucleotides agree with TRBD1. From germline, CDR1 is LGHDT and CDR2 YNNKEL (reference sequence). The J segment lost 8 bases and the V segment lost 2 bases, leaving 8 bases of the junction unmatched. The CDR3 is 15 amino acids. CDR3 bases: TGTGCCAGCAGCCAACAACAGGGGACGACGGAAAAACTGTTTTTT. This encodes CASSQQQGTTEKLFF.

The rearrangement links TRBV15 to TRBJ2-3; 8 nucleotides align to TRBD1. The germline CDR1 and CDR2 sequences are LNHNV and YYDKDF (reference sequence). V shed 5 bases and J 5 bases; nucleotides not matched to a gene: 6. There are 14 residues in the CDR3. CDR3 sequence: CATSPDRERDTQYF. Here the CDR3 DNA reads TGTGCCACCAGCCCGGACAGGGAGAGAGATACGCAGTATTTT.

The gene calls are TRBV19 and TRBJ2-3; tentative D call: TRBD2 (5 bases). V lost 5 bases, J lost 0 bases, and 15 bases lay in between. Germline CDR1 is LNHDA and CDR2 is SQIVND (reference sequence). CDR3 size: 16 residues. This CDR3 reads CASSAPAGASTDTQYF. The CDR3 coding sequence is TGTGCCAGTAGTGCCCCGGCGGGTGCTAGCACAGATACGCAGTATTTT.